The clone carrying this TCR beta chain has only a few counts. This entry comes from a study of blood T cell repertoires in COVID-19. Study-level background: Some COVID-19 samples were acute and others convalescent; all came from the United States, Italy and Spain. The cDNA or gDNA used as material had been derived from T cells, B-cell-depleted T cells, or PBMCs.

Clones were read by immunoSEQ multiplex PCR, and TCRdb kept only the in-frame ones, dropping some. The data contain around 250,000 clones, approximately 82% of them singletons. The V gene end was trimmed by 0 bases and the J gene end by 5 bases; junction bases not matched to a gene: 6. CDR1 and CDR2 from the germline V gene are MNHEY and SMNVEV (reference sequence). The CDR3 is 16 amino acids. This chain connects TRBV27 to TRBJ1-4; 7 nucleotides line up with TRBD1. Sequencing used peripheral blood. This receptor was obtained from a woman aged 18 to 35 with acute or convalescent COVID-19. In nucleotides, the CDR3 is TGTGCCAGCAGTTTATCGCAGACAGGGAGGAATGAAAAACTGTTTTTT. Encoded protein: CASSLSQTGRNEKLFF. Filled out from reference TRBV27 and TRBJ1-4, the complete variable domain reads EAQVTQNPRYLITVTGKKLTVTCSQNMNHEYMSWYRQDPGLGLRQIYYSMNVEVTDKGDVPEGYKVSRKEKRNFPLILESPSPNQTSLYFCASSLSQTGRNEKLFFGSGTQLSVL.